This TCR beta chain was sequenced for a study of T cells in Graves' hyperthyroidism and ophthalmopathy. Whole-study findings and limits: Most clonotypes that expanded in the thyroid above 0.001 also showed up in blood. The model predicted ophthalmopathy a median approximately 6 months before onset.

On this clonotype: Antigen unknown.

Patients aged 18 to 65 had newly diagnosed hyperthyroidism that had lasted under 2 months. There were TCR beta CDR3 regions amplified from RNA transcripts. The TCR CDR3 was amplified in a first-round RT-PCR using the HTBI primer set. TCRdb re-called the multiplex PCR reads through MiXCR, storing one row per CDR3 protein. Of some 620,000 distinct CDR3 sequences in the sample, about 16% are singletons; the top ten hold approximately 3.8%. Germline-derived CDR1 and CDR2 are SGHKS and YYEKEE (reference sequence). This CDR3 spans 16 amino acids. J lost 5 bases, V lost 3 bases, and 8 bases had no gene match.

The sequenced sample consisted of blood. The sequence was collected from a woman between 25 and 40 years old with Graves' hyperthyroidism. The chain is built from TRBV5-5 and TRBJ2-7, with TRBD2 identical over 13 bases. Here the CDR3 reads CASSSGTSGAGDEQYF. The CDR3 DNA is TGTGCCAGCAGCTCCGGGACTAGCGGGGCTGGGGACGAGCAGTACTTC.